This T cell receptor (beta chain) was captured by sequencing in a study of cytomegalovirus exposure and HLA in healthy donors. Study-wide results and limits: A later analysis found first-cohort TCR clusters tended to co-occur in the approximately 120 validation repertoires. It was 160 or so TCR beta chains that were listed as cytomegalovirus-associated.

Concerning this clone itself: The antigen remains unidentified.

From germline, CDR1 is KGHSH and CDR2 LQKENI. V lost 3 bases and J lost 1, with 16 bases in between. CDR3 length: 17 residues. TCRdb's copy holds only in-frame clones and misses some; the assay was immunoSEQ multiplex PCR. The data hold approximately 97,000 clones, with just under 95% observed a single time. The source is a woman between 18 and 29 years old in good health and CMV-seronegative. The chain carries TRBV18 and TRBJ1-5; D is possibly TRBD1 (6 bases). The sequenced material came from PBMCs. The DNA of the CDR3 is TGTGCCAGCTCACCTGGGTATGACGGGACAAGCAATCAGCCCCAGCATTTT. It translates to CASSPGYDGTSNQPQHF.